The entry that follows covers one TCR beta chain sequence. No antigen is known for it. One base away there is no much larger clone; base qualities are not given. The goal of deep resolution MiSeq sequencing was a depth between 1 in 1 million and 1 in 200,000 T cells, and coverage averaged 10x per clonotype. The immunoSEQ hsTCRB Kit was used to generate the TCR beta libraries. Per the authors' processing: The data were analyzed with ImmunoSEQ Analyzer and ImmunoSEQ Data Assistant, and V, D and J gene assignments followed IMGT definitions. Clonality was computed as one minus normalized Shannon entropy of productive rearrangement frequencies, ranging from 0 to 1. Only overrepresented clonotypes making up at least 0.05% of each patient's repertoire were included in the public clonotype analysis. Repertoires from more than ten age-matched healthy donors in immuneACCESS were used as clonality controls. Held by TCRdb, this immuneACCESS table contains in-frame sequences only and omits some clones. Under half of the omission traces to an unresolved V gene where checked; the cause of the rest is unknown. That table gives V, J and clone size, and the DNA gave D and trimming. Recorded for this sample are 300,000 to 350,000 clones; roughly 85% of them occurred a single time. The ten largest clones capture 5.5% to 8% of the sample.

The sample originates from a study of cytotoxic CD8 clonotypes in ibrutinib-treated CLL (dated by TCRdb to the early 2020s). General notes on the study: The cohort had about a dozen relapsed/refractory and around 16 treatment-naive patients; some 17 were IGHV unmutated. Responses were partial in about 25 patients and complete in 2; after median about 70 months follow-up, about 14 stayed in remission and approximately 12 progressed. The response samples were drawn at a median of approximately twelve months into treatment, with a range of roughly 6 to 36 months. Samples averaged approximately 240,000 productive templates and approximately 100,000 productive rearrangements. Longitudinal samples were obtainable from 26 of the 86 participants in the trial. Cryopreserved peripheral blood mononuclear cells were obtained before treatment, at response, and at either sustained remission or disease progression. What the study reported, not specific to this receptor: Clonality rose at ibrutinib response, remained stable during sustained remission, and dropped back toward baseline at progression. Public clonotypes were rare and either contracted or stayed stable during treatment, and the rise in clonality at ibrutinib response reflected the expansion of private clonotypes. Baseline clonality was found to be higher than that of age-matched healthy donors and was strongly correlated with circulating CD8+ T-cell counts. Sustained-remission and progressing patients did not have matched sampling times, and lymph node repertoires were not examined.

For TCR beta library preparation, 1.5 to 2 micrograms of genomic DNA were extracted from the cryopreserved PBMCs. Longitudinal blood samples from CLL patients receiving ibrutinib monotherapy were subjected to high-throughput TCR beta sequencing. The patients were enrolled in a single-center, open-label phase 2 trial of ibrutinib monotherapy. The germline V gene provides CDR1 MGHDK and CDR2 SYGVNS. The junction shows trimming of 3 bases on V and 3 bases on J, and the gene matches do not reach 4 bases of it. Spanning cysteine to phenylalanine, the CDR3 consists of 15 amino acids. Here the CDR3 DNA is all that survives: 45 bases in frame from base 1.

The V gene is TRBV25-1 and the J gene is TRBJ1-4, with 7 bases in between that match TRBD1. The receptor's source is a human donor with chronic lymphocytic leukemia. The specimen comprised PBMCs, sampled before ibrutinib treatment. The CDR3 region has the sequence CASSDQGDANEKLFF. The DNA reads TGTGCCAGCAGTGATCAGGGGGATGCTAATGAAAAACTGTTTTTT.